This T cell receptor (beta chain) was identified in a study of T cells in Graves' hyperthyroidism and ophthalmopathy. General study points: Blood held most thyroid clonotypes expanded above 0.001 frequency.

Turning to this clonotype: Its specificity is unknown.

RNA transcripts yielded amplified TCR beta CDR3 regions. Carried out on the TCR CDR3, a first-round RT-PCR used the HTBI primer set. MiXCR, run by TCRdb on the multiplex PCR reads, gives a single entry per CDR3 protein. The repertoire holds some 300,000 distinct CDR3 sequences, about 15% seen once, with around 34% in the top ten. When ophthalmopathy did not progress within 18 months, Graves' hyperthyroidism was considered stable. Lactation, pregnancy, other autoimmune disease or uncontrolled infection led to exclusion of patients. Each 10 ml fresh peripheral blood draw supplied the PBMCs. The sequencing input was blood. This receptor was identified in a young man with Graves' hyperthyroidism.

CDR3 in DNA: TGTGCCAGCAGCCGCCTCGCCAGGGAGGGCTACGAGCAGTACTTC. Protein: CASSRLAREGYEQYF. The rearrangement uses TRBV6-1 and TRBJ2-7, with 7 bases fitting TRBD2. The germline CDR1 and CDR2 sequences are MNHNS and SASEGT. CDR3 size: 15 residues. V lost 6 bases, J lost 3 bases, and 11 bases stayed unmatched.